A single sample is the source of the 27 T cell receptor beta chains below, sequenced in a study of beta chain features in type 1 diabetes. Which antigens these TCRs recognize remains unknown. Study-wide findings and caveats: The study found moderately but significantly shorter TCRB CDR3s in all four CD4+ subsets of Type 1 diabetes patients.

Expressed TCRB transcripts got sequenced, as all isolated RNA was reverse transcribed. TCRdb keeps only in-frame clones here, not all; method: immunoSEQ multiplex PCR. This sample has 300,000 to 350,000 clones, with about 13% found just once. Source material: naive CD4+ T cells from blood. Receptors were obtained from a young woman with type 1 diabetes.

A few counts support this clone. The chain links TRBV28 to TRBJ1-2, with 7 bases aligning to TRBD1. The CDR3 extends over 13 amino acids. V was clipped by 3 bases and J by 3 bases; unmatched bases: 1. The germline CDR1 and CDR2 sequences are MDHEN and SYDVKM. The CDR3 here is CASSFGTDYGYTF. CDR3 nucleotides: TGTGCCAGCAGTTTTGGGACAGACTATGGCTACACCTTC.

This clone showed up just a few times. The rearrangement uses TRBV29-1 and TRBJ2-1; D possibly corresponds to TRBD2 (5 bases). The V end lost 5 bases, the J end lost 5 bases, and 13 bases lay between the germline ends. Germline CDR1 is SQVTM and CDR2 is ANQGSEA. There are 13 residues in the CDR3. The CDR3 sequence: CSVMRVQDNEQFF. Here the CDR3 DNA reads TGCAGCGTTATGCGGGTTCAGGACAATGAGCAGTTCTTC.

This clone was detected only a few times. This chain's CDR3 is CASRRARDYEQYV. The CDR3, as DNA: TGTGCCAGCAGGCGGGCGCGGGACTACGAGCAGTACGTC. The chain joins TRBV6-1 to TRBJ2-7; D possibly corresponds to TRBD2 (6 bases). CDR3 length: 13 amino acids. V was shortened by 6 bases and J by 3 bases, with 12 bases between the two germline ends. The germline V gene encodes CDR1 MNHNS and CDR2 SASEGT.

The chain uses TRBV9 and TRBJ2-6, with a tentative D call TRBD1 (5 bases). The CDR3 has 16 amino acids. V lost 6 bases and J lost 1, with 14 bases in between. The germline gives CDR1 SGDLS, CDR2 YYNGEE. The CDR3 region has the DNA TGTGCCAGCAATCCAGGGTCCTTATCTGGGGCCAACGTCCTGACTTTC. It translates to CASNPGSLSGANVLTF.

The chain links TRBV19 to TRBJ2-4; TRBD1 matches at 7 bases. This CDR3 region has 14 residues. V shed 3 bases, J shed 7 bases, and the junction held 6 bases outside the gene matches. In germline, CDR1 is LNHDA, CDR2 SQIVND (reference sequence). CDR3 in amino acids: CASSIGQDTNIQYF. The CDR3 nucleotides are TGTGCCAGTAGTATCGGACAGGATACGAACATTCAGTACTTC.

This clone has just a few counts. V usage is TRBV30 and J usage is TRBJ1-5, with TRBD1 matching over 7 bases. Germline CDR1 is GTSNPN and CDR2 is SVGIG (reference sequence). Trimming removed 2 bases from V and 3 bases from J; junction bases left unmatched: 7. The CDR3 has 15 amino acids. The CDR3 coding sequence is TGTGCCTGGAGTACGGCCGGGACAGTCAATCAGCCCCAGCATTTT. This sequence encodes CAWSTAGTVNQPQHF.

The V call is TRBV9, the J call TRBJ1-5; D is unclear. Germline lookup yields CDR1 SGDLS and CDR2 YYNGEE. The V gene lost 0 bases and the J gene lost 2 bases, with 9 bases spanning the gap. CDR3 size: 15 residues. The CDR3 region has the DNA TGTGCCAGCAGCGTAGGCCTTAGAGGCAATCAGCCCCAGCATTTT. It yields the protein CASSVGLRGNQPQHF.

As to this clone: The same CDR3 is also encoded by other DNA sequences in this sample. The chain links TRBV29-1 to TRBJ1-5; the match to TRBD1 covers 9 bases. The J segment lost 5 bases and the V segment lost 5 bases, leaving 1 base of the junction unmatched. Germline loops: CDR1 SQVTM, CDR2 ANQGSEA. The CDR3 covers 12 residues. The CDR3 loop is CSVRQGDQPQHF. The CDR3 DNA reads TGCAGCGTTAGACAGGGGGATCAGCCCCAGCATTTT. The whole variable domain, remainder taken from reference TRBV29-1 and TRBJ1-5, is SAVISQKPSRDICQRGTSLTIQCQVDSQVTMMFWYRQQPGQSLTLIATANQGSEATYESGFVIDKFPISRPNLTFSTLTVSNMSPEDSSIYLCSVRQGDQPQHFGDGTRLSIL.

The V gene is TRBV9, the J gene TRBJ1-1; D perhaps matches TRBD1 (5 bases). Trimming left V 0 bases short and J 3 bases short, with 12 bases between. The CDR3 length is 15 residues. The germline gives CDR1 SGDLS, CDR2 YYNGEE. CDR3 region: CASSVVTGGHTEAFF. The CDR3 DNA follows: TGTGCCAGCAGCGTAGTAACAGGTGGGCACACTGAAGCTTTCTTT.

In nucleotides, the CDR3 is TGTGCCAGCAGTTACAGGGGGCGAGCCGCCTACGAGCAGTACGTC. It is translated as CASSYRGRAAYEQYV. The chain employs TRBV6-5 and TRBJ2-7, with 7 bases matching TRBD1. The CDR3 runs 15 residues. Per the germline V gene, CDR1 is MNHEY and CDR2 is SVGAGI. V shed 2 bases, J shed 2 bases, and the junction held 6 bases outside the gene matches.

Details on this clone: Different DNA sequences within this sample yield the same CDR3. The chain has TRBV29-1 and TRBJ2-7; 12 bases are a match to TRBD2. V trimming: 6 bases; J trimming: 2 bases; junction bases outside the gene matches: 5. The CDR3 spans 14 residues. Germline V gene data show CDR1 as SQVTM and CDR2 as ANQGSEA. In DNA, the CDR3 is TGCAGCGTGGCTCGACTAGCGGGAGCCTACGAGCAGTACTTC. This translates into CSVARLAGAYEQYF.

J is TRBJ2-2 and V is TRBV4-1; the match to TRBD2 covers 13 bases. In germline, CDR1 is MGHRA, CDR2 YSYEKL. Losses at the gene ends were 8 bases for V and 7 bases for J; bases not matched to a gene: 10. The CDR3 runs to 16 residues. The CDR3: CASERPGTSGVGELFF. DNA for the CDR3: TGCGCCAGCGAGAGACCCGGGACTAGCGGGGTCGGGGAGCTGTTTTTT.

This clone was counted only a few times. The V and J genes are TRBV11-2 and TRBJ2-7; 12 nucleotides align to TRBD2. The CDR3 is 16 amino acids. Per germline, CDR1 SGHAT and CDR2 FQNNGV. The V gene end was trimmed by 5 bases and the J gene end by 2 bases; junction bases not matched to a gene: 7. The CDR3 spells CASSPRLAGAPYEQYV. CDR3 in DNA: TGTGCCAGCAGCCCTAGACTAGCGGGGGCCCCCTACGAGCAGTACGTC.

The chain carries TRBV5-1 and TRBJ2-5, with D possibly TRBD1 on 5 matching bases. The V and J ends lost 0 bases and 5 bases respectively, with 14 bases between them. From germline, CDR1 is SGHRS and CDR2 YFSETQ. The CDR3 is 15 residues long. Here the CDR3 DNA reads TGCGCCAGCAGCTTGGTAGGGGTTGGTACGGAGACCCAGTACTTC. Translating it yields CASSLVGVGTETQYF.

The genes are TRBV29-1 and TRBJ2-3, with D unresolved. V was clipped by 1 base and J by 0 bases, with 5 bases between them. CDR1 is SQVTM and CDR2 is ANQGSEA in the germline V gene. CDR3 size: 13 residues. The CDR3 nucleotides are TGCAGCGTTGAAGTACAGAGCACAGATACGCAGTATTTT. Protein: CSVEVQSTDTQYF.

This CDR3 reads CASSLSLSGQGRHEQFF. CDR3 DNA sequence: TGTGCCAGCAGCTTGAGTTTGTCGGGACAGGGAAGGCATGAGCAGTTCTTC. This sequence joins TRBV5-4 and TRBJ2-1; 9 bases fit TRBD1. Germline V gene data show CDR1 as SGHNT and CDR2 as YYREEE (reference sequence). The CDR3 is made up of 17 amino acids. V lost 1 base to trimming and J lost 8 bases; unmatched junction nucleotides: 13. Drawing the rest from reference TRBV5-4 and TRBJ2-1, the complete variable domain is ETGVTQSPTHLIKTRGQQVTLRCSSQSGHNTVSWYQQALGQGPQFIFQYYREEENGRGNFPPRFSGLQFPNYSSELNVNALELDDSALYLCASSLSLSGQGRHEQFFGPGTRLTVL.

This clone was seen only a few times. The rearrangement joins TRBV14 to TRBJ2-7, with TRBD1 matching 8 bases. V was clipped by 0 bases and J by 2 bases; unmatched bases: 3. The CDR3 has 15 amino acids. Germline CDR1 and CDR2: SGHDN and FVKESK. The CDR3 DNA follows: TGTGCCAGCAGCCAAGAAGGGACAGGAACCTACGAGCAGTACTTC. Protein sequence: CASSQEGTGTYEQYF.

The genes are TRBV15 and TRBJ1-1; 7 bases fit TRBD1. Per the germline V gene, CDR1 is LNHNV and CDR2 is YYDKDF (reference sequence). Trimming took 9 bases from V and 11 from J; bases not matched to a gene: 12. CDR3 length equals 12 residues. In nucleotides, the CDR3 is TGTGCCACTGGACAGGCGGAGGGAGAGGCTTTCTTT. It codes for CATGQAEGEAFF.

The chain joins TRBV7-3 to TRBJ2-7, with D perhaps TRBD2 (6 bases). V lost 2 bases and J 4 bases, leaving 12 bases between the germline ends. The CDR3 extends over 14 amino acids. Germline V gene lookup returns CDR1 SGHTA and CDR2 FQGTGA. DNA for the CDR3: TGTGCCAGCAGCTTAGGAGGGAGCGCGTACGAGCAGTACTTC. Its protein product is CASSLGGSAYEQYF.

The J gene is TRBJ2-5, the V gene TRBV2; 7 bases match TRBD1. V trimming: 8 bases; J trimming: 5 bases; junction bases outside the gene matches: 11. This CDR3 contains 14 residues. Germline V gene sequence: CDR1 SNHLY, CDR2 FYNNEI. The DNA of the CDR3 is TGTGCCAGCCAAAGACAGGGAATCTGGGAGACCCAGTACTTC. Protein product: CASQRQGIWETQYF.

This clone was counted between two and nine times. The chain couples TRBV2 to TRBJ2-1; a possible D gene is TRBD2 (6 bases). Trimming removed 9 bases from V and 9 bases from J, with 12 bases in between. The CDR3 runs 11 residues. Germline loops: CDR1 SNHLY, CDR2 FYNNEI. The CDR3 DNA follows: TGTGCCAGTCTGGCGGGGCGTGAGCAGTTCTTC. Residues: CASLAGREQFF.

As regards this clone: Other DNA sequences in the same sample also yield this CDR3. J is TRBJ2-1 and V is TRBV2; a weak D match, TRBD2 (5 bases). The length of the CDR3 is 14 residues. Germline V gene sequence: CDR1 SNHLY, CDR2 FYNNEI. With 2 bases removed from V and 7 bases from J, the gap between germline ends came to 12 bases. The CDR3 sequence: CASSERTSYNEQFF. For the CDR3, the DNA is TGTGCCAGCAGTGAACGGACTTCTTATAATGAGCAGTTCTTC.

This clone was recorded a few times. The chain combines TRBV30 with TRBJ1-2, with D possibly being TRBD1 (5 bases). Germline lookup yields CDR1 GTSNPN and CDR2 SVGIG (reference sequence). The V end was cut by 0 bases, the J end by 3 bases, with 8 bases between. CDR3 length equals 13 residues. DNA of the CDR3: TGTGCCTGGAGTGTGTGGGGGGACTATGGCTACACCTTC. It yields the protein CAWSVWGDYGYTF.

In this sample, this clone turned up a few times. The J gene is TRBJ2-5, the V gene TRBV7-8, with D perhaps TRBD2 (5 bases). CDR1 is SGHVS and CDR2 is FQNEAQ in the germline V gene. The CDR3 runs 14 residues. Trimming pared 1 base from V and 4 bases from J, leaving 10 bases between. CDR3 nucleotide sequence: TGTGCCAGCAGCTTAGGGGAGTTTGGAGAGACCCAGTACTTC. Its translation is CASSLGEFGETQYF. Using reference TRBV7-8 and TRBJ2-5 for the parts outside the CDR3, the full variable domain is GAGVSQSPRYKVAKRGQDVALRCDPISGHVSLFWYQQALGQGPEFLTYFQNEAQLDKSGLPSDRFFAERPEGSVSTLKIQRTQQEDSAVYLCASSLGEFGETQYFGPGTRLLVL.

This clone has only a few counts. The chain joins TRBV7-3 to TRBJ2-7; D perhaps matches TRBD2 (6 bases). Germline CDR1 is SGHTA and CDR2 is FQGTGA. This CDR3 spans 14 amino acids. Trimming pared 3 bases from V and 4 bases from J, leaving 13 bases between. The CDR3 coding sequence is TGTGCCAGCAGCTTGGGAGGCAGTTTATACGAGCAGTACTTC. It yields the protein CASSLGGSLYEQYF.

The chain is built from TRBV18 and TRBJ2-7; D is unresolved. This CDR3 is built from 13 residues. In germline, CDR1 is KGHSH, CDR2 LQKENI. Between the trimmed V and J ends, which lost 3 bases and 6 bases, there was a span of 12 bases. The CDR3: CASSPDLWGEQYV. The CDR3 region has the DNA TGTGCCAGCTCACCGGACCTCTGGGGCGAGCAGTACGTC.

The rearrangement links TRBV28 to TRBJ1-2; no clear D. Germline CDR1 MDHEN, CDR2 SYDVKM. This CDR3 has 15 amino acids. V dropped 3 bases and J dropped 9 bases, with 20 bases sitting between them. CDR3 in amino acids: CASSLGQVMWRSYTF. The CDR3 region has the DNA TGTGCCAGCAGTTTGGGTCAGGTGATGTGGAGGAGCTACACCTTC.